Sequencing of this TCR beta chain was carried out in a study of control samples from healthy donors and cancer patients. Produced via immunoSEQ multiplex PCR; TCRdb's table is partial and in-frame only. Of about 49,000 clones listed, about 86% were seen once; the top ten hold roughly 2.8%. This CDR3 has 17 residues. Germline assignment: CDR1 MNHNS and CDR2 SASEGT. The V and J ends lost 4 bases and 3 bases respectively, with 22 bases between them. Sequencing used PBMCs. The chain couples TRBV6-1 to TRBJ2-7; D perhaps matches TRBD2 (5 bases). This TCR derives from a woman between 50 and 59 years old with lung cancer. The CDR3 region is CASSGSLWAGSGYEQYF. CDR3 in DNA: TGTGCCAGCAGTGGGTCCCTCTGGGCGGGCAGCGGCTACGAGCAGTACTTC.